This is a list of T cell receptor beta chains from one sample in a study of T cells in Graves' hyperthyroidism and ophthalmopathy. TCRdb redid the calling of the multiplex PCR reads with MiXCR, one entry per CDR3 protein. The sample holds about 530,000 distinct CDR3 sequences, roughly 17% seen once. The sample taken for sequencing was blood. Receptors originate from a woman aged 18-35 years with Graves' ophthalmopathy. CDR3s include the opening cysteine and the closing phenylalanine or tryptophan. A D gene is named only where the DNA matches it firmly. Not all rows give a size; the values are once, few, many and, for expanded clones, a class.

v_gene: TRBV6-1; abundance: many; d_gene: -; j_gene: TRBJ1-2; CDR3nt: TGTGCCAGCAGTTCCTACAGGGCCGGCGATGGCTACACCTTC; CDR3aa: CASSSYRAGDGYTF
v_gene: TRBV9; abundance: -; d_gene: -; j_gene: TRBJ2-5; CDR3nt: TGTGCCAGCAGCGTAGGCGCGGAGGGGCAAGAGACCCAGTACTTC; CDR3aa: CASSVGAEGQETQYF
v_gene: TRBV27; abundance: -; d_gene: TRBD2; j_gene: TRBJ2-7; CDR3nt: TGTGCCAGCAGTTTATTATTAGGACTAGCTGCGGACGAGCAGTACTTC; CDR3aa: CASSLLLGLAADEQYF
v_gene: TRBV5-8; abundance: -; d_gene: TRBD2; j_gene: TRBJ2-3; CDR3nt: TGTGCCAGCAGCATGGGACTAGCCGCGCAGTATTTT; CDR3aa: CASSMGLAAQYF
v_gene: TRBV20-1; abundance: many; d_gene: TRBD2; j_gene: TRBJ2-1; CDR3nt: TGCAGTGCTAGAGTCTTGGGGGAGGGTTCTGGGGAGCAGTTCTTC; CDR3aa: CSARVLGEGSGEQFF
v_gene: TRBV20-1; abundance: few; d_gene: -; j_gene: TRBJ2-3; CDR3nt: TGCAGTGCTAGACCCGGGCAGACGGGTACGCAGTATTTT; CDR3aa: CSARPGQTGTQYF
v_gene: TRBV27; abundance: many; d_gene: -; j_gene: TRBJ1-5; CDR3nt: TGTGCCAGCAGTCCCTACGGTTTACAGCCCCAGCATTTT; CDR3aa: CASSPYGLQPQHF
v_gene: TRBV27; abundance: -; d_gene: TRBD1; j_gene: TRBJ2-2; CDR3nt: TGTGCCAGCAGTTCGACAGGGTGGGACCCCGGGGAGCTGTTTTTT; CDR3aa: CASSSTGWDPGELFF
v_gene: TRBV6-2/TRBV6-3; abundance: -; d_gene: -; j_gene: TRBJ2-1; CDR3nt: TGTGCCAGCTCTAGAGGACAACCCTACAATGAGCAGTTCTTC; CDR3aa: CASSRGQPYNEQFF
v_gene: TRBV20-1; abundance: many; d_gene: TRBD2; j_gene: TRBJ2-7; CDR3nt: TGCAGTGCTAGCGATATGGGAGGGGTTTACGAGCAGTACTTC; CDR3aa: CSASDMGGVYEQYF
v_gene: TRBV30; abundance: many; d_gene: -; j_gene: TRBJ1-1; CDR3nt: TGTGCCTGGAGTGTTAGCGGCTACACTGAAGCTTTCTTT; CDR3aa: CAWSVSGYTEAFF
v_gene: TRBV12-3/TRBV12-4; abundance: -; d_gene: -; j_gene: TRBJ1-2; CDR3nt: TGTGCCAGTAGGTTGCCCGCTACATATGGCTACACCTTC; CDR3aa: CASRLPATYGYTF
v_gene: TRBV28; abundance: -; d_gene: -; j_gene: TRBJ1-1; CDR3nt: TGTGCCAGCAGTATGAGGTACACTGAAGCTTTCTTT; CDR3aa: CASSMRYTEAFF
v_gene: TRBV20-1; abundance: -; d_gene: -; j_gene: TRBJ2-1; CDR3nt: TGCAGTGCGGACTCCCGGGACAAACTAGAGTATGAGCAGTTCTTC; CDR3aa: CSADSRDKLEYEQFF
v_gene: TRBV7-3; abundance: -; d_gene: TRBD2; j_gene: TRBJ2-3; CDR3nt: TGTGCCAGCAGCCCCCTCGGGGGTGGACTAGCGGGAGGGTATACGCAGTATTTT; CDR3aa: CASSPLGGGLAGGYTQYF
v_gene: TRBV6-1; abundance: many; d_gene: TRBD1; j_gene: TRBJ1-1; CDR3nt: TGTGCCAGCACAGGGGGCGGGTCAGGGGGCACTGAAGCTTTCTTT; CDR3aa: CASTGGGSGGTEAFF
v_gene: TRBV9; abundance: many; d_gene: -; j_gene: TRBJ2-5; CDR3nt: TGTGCCAGCAGCGTAGGGACGGGGGGCCTGGAGACCCAGTACTTC; CDR3aa: CASSVGTGGLETQYF
v_gene: TRBV9; abundance: -; d_gene: -; j_gene: TRBJ1-1; CDR3nt: TGTGCCGGCAGCGAAAGGGACCCCGGGGACACTGAAGCTTTCTTT; CDR3aa: CAGSERDPGDTEAFF
v_gene: TRBV11-2; abundance: many; d_gene: TRBD1; j_gene: TRBJ1-1; CDR3nt: TGTGCCAGCAGCCCGACAGGGCCGCGGAACACTGAAGCTTTCTTT; CDR3aa: CASSPTGPRNTEAFF
v_gene: TRBV19; abundance: -; d_gene: -; j_gene: TRBJ1-1; CDR3nt: TGTGCCTGCGGGGCGGGGAGTATCACTGAAGCTTTCTTT; CDR3aa: CACGAGSITEAFF
v_gene: TRBV25-1; abundance: once; d_gene: -; j_gene: TRBJ2-2; CDR3nt: TGTGCCAGCAGTGAATATGGGGCAGCGAACACCGGGGAGCTGTTTTTT; CDR3aa: CASSEYGAANTGELFF
v_gene: TRBV18; abundance: many; d_gene: TRBD1; j_gene: TRBJ1-1; CDR3nt: TGTGCCAGCAGCGGGACAGGTCTGAACACTGAAGCTTTCTTT; CDR3aa: CASSGTGLNTEAFF
v_gene: TRBV10-3; abundance: few; d_gene: -; j_gene: TRBJ2-2; CDR3nt: TGTGCCATCAGTGAGCGGCACACCGGGGAGCTGTTTTTT; CDR3aa: CAISERHTGELFF
v_gene: TRBV3-1; abundance: many; d_gene: TRBD2; j_gene: TRBJ2-3; CDR3nt: TGTGCCAGCAGCCAAGATGTGGTAGCGGGAGCAGGTTCTCTGCAGTATTTT; CDR3aa: CASSQDVVAGAGSLQYF
v_gene: TRBV9; abundance: many; d_gene: TRBD1; j_gene: TRBJ1-1; CDR3nt: TGTGCCAGCAGCGTAGGAGGGACAGGGGGCACTGAAGCTTTCTTT; CDR3aa: CASSVGGTGGTEAFF
v_gene: TRBV28; abundance: -; d_gene: -; j_gene: TRBJ1-2; CDR3nt: TGTGCCAGCAGACAAGGACAGCGCTATGGCTACACCTTC; CDR3aa: CASRQGQRYGYTF
v_gene: TRBV7-2; abundance: many; d_gene: -; j_gene: TRBJ2-5; CDR3nt: TGTGCCAGCAGCCGAGCGGGTGGCTCTGAATGGACCCAGTACTTC; CDR3aa: CASSRAGGSEWTQYF
v_gene: TRBV7-2; abundance: many; d_gene: -; j_gene: TRBJ1-1; CDR3nt: TGTGCCAGCAGCCCGGATTTGGACTGGGACACTGAAGCTTTCTTT; CDR3aa: CASSPDLDWDTEAFF
v_gene: TRBV29-1; abundance: once; d_gene: -; j_gene: TRBJ1-3; CDR3nt: TGCAGCGTTGCTGGAACAGCCGGCTCTGGAAACACCATATATTTT; CDR3aa: CSVAGTAGSGNTIYF
v_gene: TRBV28; abundance: few; d_gene: -; j_gene: TRBJ2-3; CDR3nt: TGTGCCAGCAGTTTACGGGGTCTAGCCGTGGAAGATACGCAGTATTTT; CDR3aa: CASSLRGLAVEDTQYF
v_gene: TRBV11-2; abundance: many; d_gene: TRBD1; j_gene: TRBJ2-7; CDR3nt: TGTGCCAGCAGCACCTATCGGGGACAGGGCTACGAGCAGTACTTC; CDR3aa: CASSTYRGQGYEQYF
v_gene: TRBV30; abundance: many; d_gene: -; j_gene: TRBJ2-7; CDR3nt: TGTGCCTGGACACTGAGCTCCTACGAGCAGTACTTC; CDR3aa: CAWTLSSYEQYF
v_gene: TRBV28; abundance: many; d_gene: -; j_gene: TRBJ2-7; CDR3nt: TGTGCCAGCAGTTTATGGAGAGACCTCTCCTACGAGCAGTACTTC; CDR3aa: CASSLWRDLSYEQYF
v_gene: TRBV12-3/TRBV12-4; abundance: -; d_gene: TRBD1; j_gene: TRBJ1-5; CDR3nt: TGTGCCAGCAGTCTATGGCAGGGGACAGGGCTGCCCCAGCATTTT; CDR3aa: CASSLWQGTGLPQHF
v_gene: TRBV2; abundance: -; d_gene: -; j_gene: TRBJ1-1; CDR3nt: TGTGCCAGCAGTGAAAGACTTTCAGGGGAAGCTTTCTTT; CDR3aa: CASSERLSGEAFF
v_gene: TRBV5-8; abundance: -; d_gene: -; j_gene: TRBJ1-1; CDR3nt: TGTGCCATCACGATTCGCACTGAAGCTTTCTTT; CDR3aa: CAITIRTEAFF
v_gene: TRBV30; abundance: -; d_gene: -; j_gene: TRBJ2-6; CDR3nt: TGTGCCTGGTCCTATTCTGGGGCCAACGTCCTGACTTTC; CDR3aa: CAWSYSGANVLTF
v_gene: TRBV29-1; abundance: -; d_gene: TRBD1; j_gene: TRBJ2-7; CDR3nt: TGCGCGGGGGCGACAGGGGGCGCAGTTTCCTACGAGCAGTACTTC; CDR3aa: CAGATGGAVSYEQYF
v_gene: TRBV6-1; abundance: -; d_gene: -; j_gene: TRBJ1-5; CDR3nt: TGTGCCAGCCGCCCCACGGCAGGCCACAATCAGCCCCAGCATTTT; CDR3aa: CASRPTAGHNQPQHF
v_gene: TRBV20-1; abundance: many; d_gene: TRBD2; j_gene: TRBJ2-3; CDR3nt: TGCAGTGCTAGTAGGGCTAGCGGGATTGATACGCAGTATTTT; CDR3aa: CSASRASGIDTQYF
v_gene: TRBV5-1; abundance: few; d_gene: -; j_gene: TRBJ1-1; CDR3nt: TGCGCCAGCAGCTTGCTCCCGGGAGACGGGAACACTGAAGCTTTCTTT; CDR3aa: CASSLLPGDGNTEAFF
v_gene: TRBV4-1; abundance: once; d_gene: -; j_gene: TRBJ1-2; CDR3nt: TGCGCCAGCAGCCAAGATTTAGGGGGAGGCTATGGCTACACCTTC; CDR3aa: CASSQDLGGGYGYTF
v_gene: TRBV7-6; abundance: -; d_gene: TRBD1; j_gene: TRBJ2-7; CDR3nt: TGTGCCAGCTTTTCCGGGACAGGGGGCGAGCAGTACTTC; CDR3aa: CASFSGTGGEQYF
v_gene: TRBV15; abundance: -; d_gene: -; j_gene: TRBJ2-1; CDR3nt: TGTGCCACCAGCAGAGGTTTGGGACCTCGGACAGTTAATACCTACAATGAGCAGTTCTTC; CDR3aa: CATSRGLGPRTVNTYNEQFF
v_gene: TRBV5-1; abundance: -; d_gene: -; j_gene: TRBJ2-4; CDR3nt: TGCGCCAGCAGCTTGGCGCCGACAGGAGCCAAAAACATTCAGTACTTC; CDR3aa: CASSLAPTGAKNIQYF
v_gene: TRBV5-6; abundance: once; d_gene: -; j_gene: TRBJ1-1; CDR3nt: TGTGCCAGCAGCTTGGATCAGGGAATACGAACTGAAGCTTTCTTT; CDR3aa: CASSLDQGIRTEAFF
v_gene: TRBV19; abundance: -; d_gene: TRBD2; j_gene: TRBJ2-4; CDR3nt: TGTGCCAGTAGTATAGCTAGCGGGACCGGAGGAAACATTCAGTACTTC; CDR3aa: CASSIASGTGGNIQYF
v_gene: TRBV11-1; abundance: few; d_gene: TRBD2; j_gene: TRBJ2-2; CDR3nt: TGTGCCAGCAGCCTCCGACTAGCTGCGAACACCGGGGAGCTGTTTTTT; CDR3aa: CASSLRLAANTGELFF